One sample yielded the 10 T cell receptor beta chains listed below, sequenced in a study of blood T cell repertoires in COVID-19. Clones were sequenced by immunoSEQ multiplex PCR, and TCRdb holds only the in-frame ones, with some missing. The sample holds about 170,000 clones; approximately 80% are singletons and the top ten take around 13%. The sequenced sample consisted of peripheral blood. The receptors here all came from a woman aged 70-85 years with COVID-19, enrolled during active disease.

The rearrangement links TRBV5-1 to TRBJ1-4; possible D gene TRBD1, 5 bases. V dropped 4 bases and J dropped 7 bases, with 11 bases sitting between them. Germline-derived CDR1 and CDR2 are SGHRS and YFSETQ. The CDR3 runs 13 residues. The CDR3 region is CASSRGGGEKLFF. The CDR3 region has the DNA TGCGCCAGCAGCAGGGGCGGGGGTGAAAAACTGTTTTTT.

The chain links TRBV2 to TRBJ1-1, with TRBD1 matching 7 bases. Trimming at V came to 6 bases and at J to 4 bases, leaving 8 bases not matched to a gene. The CDR3 has 14 residues. CDR1 is SNHLY and CDR2 is FYNNEI in the germline V gene. CDR3 loop: CASRADRAGTEAFF. The CDR3, as DNA: TGTGCCAGCAGAGCAGACAGGGCCGGCACTGAAGCTTTCTTT.

The chain has TRBV15 and TRBJ1-3; maybe TRBD1 (5 bases). The V gene's germline CDR1 is LNHNV and CDR2 YYDKDF (reference sequence). CDR3 length: 16 residues. V shed 3 bases and J shed 2 bases, with 14 bases lying between them. The CDR3 spells CATSRDGGVAGNTIYF. The CDR3 DNA reads TGTGCCACCAGCAGGGACGGGGGGGTTGCTGGAAACACCATATATTTT.

V gene TRBV15 combines with J gene TRBJ2-3, with TRBD2 as a possible D gene (5 bases). This CDR3 region has 15 residues. Between the trimmed V and J ends, which lost 3 bases and 2 bases, there was a span of 12 bases. CDR1 and CDR2 (germline): LNHNV, YYDKDF (reference sequence). The CDR3 loop is CATSRDFTDTDTQYF. In nucleotides, the CDR3 is TGTGCCACCAGCAGGGACTTCACCGACACAGATACGCAGTATTTT.

Comments on this clone: The junction shows a germline mismatch at one end, possibly a read error. The rearrangement joins TRBV25-1 to TRBJ2-1; 8 nucleotides agree with TRBD2. This CDR3 has 17 residues. The germline V gene has CDR1 MGHDK and CDR2 SYGVNS. This chain's CDR3 is CASSEYRRTSSHNEQFF. CDR3 DNA sequence: TGTGCCAGCAGTGAATATCGGAGGACTAGCTCCCACAATGAGCAGTTCTTC.

The chain employs TRBV4-1 and TRBJ1-4; D is possibly TRBD1 (5 bases). Germline lookup yields CDR1 MGHRA and CDR2 YSYEKL. Trimming removed 3 bases at V and 7 bases at J, with 18 bases between. This CDR3 comprises 16 residues. CDR3 residues: CASSHREDTAFEKLFF. In nucleotides, the CDR3 is TGCGCCAGCAGCCACCGAGAGGACACGGCTTTTGAAAAACTGTTTTTT.

V is TRBV15 and J is TRBJ1-2; D is perhaps TRBD1 (5 bases). The CDR3 runs to 14 residues. Germline lookup yields CDR1 LNHNV and CDR2 YYDKDF (reference sequence). The V end was cut by 8 bases, the J end by 0 bases, with 13 bases between. CDR3 nucleotide sequence: TGTGCCACCGAGGCAAGGGGTGCTAACTATGGCTACACCTTC. Translating it yields CATEARGANYGYTF.

There are a few counts of this clone. This sequence joins TRBV23-1 and TRBJ2-1; possible D gene TRBD2, 6 bases. TRBV23-1 is an open reading frame, and its role is uncertain. V lost 3 bases and J 2 bases, leaving 17 bases between the germline ends. This CDR3 is built from 17 residues. The CDR3 region is CASSHSEDGRPYNEQFF. Here the CDR3 DNA reads TGCGCCAGCAGTCATAGTGAAGACGGGAGACCCTACAATGAGCAGTTCTTC.

The J gene is TRBJ2-7, the V gene TRBV12-2; no DNA check was done on the table's D call, TRBD2. TRBV12-2 is annotated as a pseudogene. This CDR3 comprises 14 residues. DNA of the CDR3: TGTGCAAGTCGCTTGGGGAGTCGGGGGTACGAGCAGTACTTC. Its protein product is CASRLGSRGYEQYF.

This clone was observed a handful of times. The chain recombines TRBV19 with TRBJ1-5, with no clear D. The CDR3 has 11 amino acids. Deletions cut 10 bases from V and 6 bases from J, with 10 bases between. Germline CDR1 is LNHDA and CDR2 is SQIVND (reference sequence). CDR3 sequence: CANPRAQPQHF. The CDR3 DNA follows: TGTGCCAACCCGAGGGCTCAGCCCCAGCATTTT.